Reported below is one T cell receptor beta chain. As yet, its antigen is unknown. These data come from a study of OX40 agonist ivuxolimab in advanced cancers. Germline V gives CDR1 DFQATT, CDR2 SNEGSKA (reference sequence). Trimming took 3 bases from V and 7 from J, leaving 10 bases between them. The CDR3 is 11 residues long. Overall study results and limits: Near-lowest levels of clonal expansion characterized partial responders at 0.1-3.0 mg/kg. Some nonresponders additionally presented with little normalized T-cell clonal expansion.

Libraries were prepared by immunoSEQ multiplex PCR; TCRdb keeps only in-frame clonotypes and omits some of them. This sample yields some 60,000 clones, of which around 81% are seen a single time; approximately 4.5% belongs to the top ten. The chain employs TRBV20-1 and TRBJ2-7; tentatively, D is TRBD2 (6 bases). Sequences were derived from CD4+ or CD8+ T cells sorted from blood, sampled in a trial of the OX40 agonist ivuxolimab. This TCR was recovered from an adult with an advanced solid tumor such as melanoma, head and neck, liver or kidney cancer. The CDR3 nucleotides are TGCAGTGCTAGTAAGGCGGGGGAGCAGTACTTC. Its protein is CSASKAGEQYF.